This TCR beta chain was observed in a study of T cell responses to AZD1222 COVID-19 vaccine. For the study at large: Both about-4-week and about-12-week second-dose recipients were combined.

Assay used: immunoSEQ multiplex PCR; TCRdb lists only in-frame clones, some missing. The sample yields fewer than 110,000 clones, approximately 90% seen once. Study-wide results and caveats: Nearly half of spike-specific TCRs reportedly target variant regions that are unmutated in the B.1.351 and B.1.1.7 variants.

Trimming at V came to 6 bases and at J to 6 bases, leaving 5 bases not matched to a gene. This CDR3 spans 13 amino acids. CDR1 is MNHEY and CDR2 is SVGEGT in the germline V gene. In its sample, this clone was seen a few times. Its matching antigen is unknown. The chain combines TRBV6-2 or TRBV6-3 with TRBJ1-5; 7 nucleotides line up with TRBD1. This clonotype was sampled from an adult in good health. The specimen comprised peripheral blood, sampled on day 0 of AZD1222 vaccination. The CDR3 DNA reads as TGTGCCAGCAGCTTGGACAGGACTCAGCCCCAGCATTTT. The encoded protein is CASSLDRTQPQHF.